Sequencing of this TCR beta chain was carried out in a study of identical twins' blood T cells. The CDR3 covers 14 residues. Each TCR cDNA library carried sample-specific barcodes on both ends. TCRdb itself ran the 5' RACE reads through MiXCR, one entry per CDR3 protein. This table holds 1,000 to 1,500 distinct CDR3 sequences, roughly 70% found once. The donors were healthy female monozygous twins, three pairs in total. Sequencing was carried out using PBMCs. This chain connects TRBV21-1 to TRBJ1-1; the D call TRBD1 from the table was never checked on the DNA. TRBV21-1 is marked as a pseudogene. The clonotype comes from a woman between 18 and 49 years old in good health. CDR3 sequence (DNA): TGTGCCAGTCCCTGGGGGGACGGGGACACTGAAGCTTTCTTT. Its translation is CASPWGDGDTEAFF.